Listed here are 10 T cell receptor beta chains from one sample, sequenced in a study of metastatic and nonmetastatic thyroid tumors. All patients reached thyroid surgery having received no treatment beforehand. Through MiXCR, TCRdb re-clonotyped the PCR reads. The sample holds approximately 20,000 clones, approximately 14% seen once. The sequenced sample was blood. The receptors shown here come from a female donor with papillary thyroid cancer or a benign thyroid nodule (not recorded which). Some clones in this sample may be carry-over from other donors' samples.

In this sample, this clone turned up many times. A much larger clone sits a single nucleotide away, making a read error possible. The chain carries TRBV28 and TRBJ2-7; TRBD2 aligns across 9 bases. This CDR3 is built from 14 residues. Germline V gives CDR1 MDHEN, CDR2 SYDVKM. V shed 8 bases, J shed 2 bases, and the junction held 7 bases outside the gene matches. In DNA, the CDR3 is TGTGCCAGCCGTATAGCGGGGGTTGCCTACGAGCAGTACTTC. Encoded protein: CASRIAGVAYEQYF.

The table lists this clone with many counts. V usage is TRBV20-1 and J usage is TRBJ2-7; 7 bases are a match to TRBD1. The CDR3 length is 12 residues. V dropped 3 bases and J dropped 1; count of bases not matched to a gene: 0. Germline lookup yields CDR1 DFQATT and CDR2 SNEGSKA (reference sequence). DNA of the CDR3: TGCAGTGCTAGGGGACAGTCCTACGAGCAGTACTTC. Translating gives CSARGQSYEQYF.

This clone came up a few times. A much larger clone is a single base away; this may be a read error. The chain uses TRBV14 and TRBJ1-2; no definite D call. Per germline, CDR1 SGHDN and CDR2 FVKESK. The CDR3 has 13 amino acids. The CDR3 spells CASSQSYAAGYAF. The CDR3 DNA is TGTGCCAGCAGCCAATCCTACGCGGCAGGCTACGCCTTC.

The chain carries TRBV5-1 and TRBJ2-3, with D perhaps assigned TRBD1 or TRBD2 (5 bases each). The CDR3 covers 15 residues. Trimming cost V 0 bases and J 4 bases, with 12 bases left between them. Germline loops: CDR1 SGHRS, CDR2 YFSETQ. CDR3 sequence (DNA): TGCGCCAGCAGCTTGGGGGGGACCCCGCCAGATACGCAGTATTTT. Its protein product is CASSLGGTPPDTQYF.

This chain uses TRBV6-1 with TRBJ2-7, with 7 bases matching TRBD2. Germline values: CDR1 MNHNS, CDR2 SASEGT. The CDR3 contains 16 residues. With V trimmed by 3 bases and J by 6 bases, 14 bases remained unmatched. The CDR3 is CASSEGEGTRNCEQYF. DNA for the CDR3: TGTGCCAGCAGTGAGGGGGAGGGGACGAGAAACTGCGAGCAGTACTTC.

This chain connects TRBV2 to TRBJ1-5; D is uncertain. Trimming took off 11 bases at V and 2 bases at J, with 16 bases between the two ends. The CDR3 has 14 residues. CDR1 is SNHLY and CDR2 is FYNNEI in the germline V gene. In DNA, the CDR3 is TGTGCCGGTGGGCCGGTCGGCGGCAATCAGCCCCAGCATTTT. It codes for CAGGPVGGNQPQHF.

The V call is TRBV6-1, the J call TRBJ1-2; D remains unclear. The V end lost 7 bases, the J end lost 5 bases, and 20 bases lay between the germline ends. Per germline, CDR1 MNHNS and CDR2 SASEGT. This CDR3 is 15 amino acids long. The CDR3 protein is CASIVGPGLRYGYTF. The DNA for the CDR3 is TGTGCCAGCATAGTCGGCCCGGGCCTGAGATATGGCTACACCTTC.

This clone was seen at least ten times. The chain has TRBV3-1 and TRBJ1-2, with a tentative D call TRBD1 (6 bases). Trimming left V 5 bases short and J 4 bases short, with 11 bases between. Germline assignment: CDR1 LGHDT and CDR2 YNNKEL (reference sequence). This CDR3 has 13 amino acids. The CDR3 DNA reads TGTGCCAGCAGCTACAGGGCTTCCTATGGCTACACCTTC. It codes for CASSYRASYGYTF.

This clone appeared many times. V and J are TRBV20-1 and TRBJ1-1; 8 nucleotides line up with TRBD1. Losses at the gene ends were 0 bases for V and 11 bases for J; bases not matched to a gene: 17. CDR3 length: 16 residues. Germline loops: CDR1 DFQATT, CDR2 SNEGSKA (reference sequence). The CDR3 region has the DNA TGCAGTGCTAGAGATCCGGCACAGGGGGGGCTTCTGATGGCTTTCTTT. Translation gives CSARDPAQGGLLMAFF.

This clone came up many times. The chain couples TRBV3-1 to TRBJ1-2; D gene ambiguous. The CDR3 loop spans 12 amino acids. The germline CDR1 and CDR2 sequences are LGHDT and YNNKEL (reference sequence). V gave up 0 bases and J gave up 8 bases, with 7 bases separating them. In nucleotides, the CDR3 is TGTGCCAGCAGCCAAGACGGGAACGGCTACACCTTC. This encodes CASSQDGNGYTF.